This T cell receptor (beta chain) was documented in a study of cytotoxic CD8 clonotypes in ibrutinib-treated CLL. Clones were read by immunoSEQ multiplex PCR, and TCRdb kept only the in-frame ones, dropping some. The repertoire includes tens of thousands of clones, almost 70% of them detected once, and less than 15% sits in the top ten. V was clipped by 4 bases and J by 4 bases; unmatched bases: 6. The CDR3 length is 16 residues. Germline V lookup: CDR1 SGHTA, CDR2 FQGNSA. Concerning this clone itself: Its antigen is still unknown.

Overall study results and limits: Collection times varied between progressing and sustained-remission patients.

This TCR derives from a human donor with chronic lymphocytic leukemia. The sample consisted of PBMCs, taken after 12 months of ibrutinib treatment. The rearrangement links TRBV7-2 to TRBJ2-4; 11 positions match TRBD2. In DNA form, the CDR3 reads TGTGCCAGCAGCTCGGGACTAGCGGAACCAAAAAACATTCAGTACTTC. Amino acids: CASSSGLAEPKNIQYF.